Listed here are 5 T cell receptor beta chains from one sample, sequenced in a study of T cells after yellow fever vaccination. MiXCR was run by TCRdb on the 5' RACE reads, yielding one entry per CDR3 protein. The sample yields about 300,000 distinct CDR3 sequences, approximately 8% seen once. The starting material was CD4+ T cells sorted from PBMCs, obtained 5 days after the yellow fever booster vaccination. The receptors come from a man aged 18 to 29 who received the YFV17D yellow fever vaccine.

This clonotype was detected ten times or more. CDR3 bases: TGCGCCAGCAGCCACGACCAGGGGCCGCAGTATTTT. Its protein is CASSHDQGPQYF. This chain links TRBV4-1 with TRBJ2-3; TRBD1 is a possible D gene (6 bases). CDR3 length: 12 residues. Germline loops: CDR1 MGHRA, CDR2 YSYEKL. The ends were cut back, 3 bases at V and 10 bases at J, with 11 bases in the middle.

The V and J genes are TRBV20-1 and TRBJ2-7; perhaps TRBD1 as D (6 bases). CDR1 is DFQATT, CDR2 SNEGSKA, per germline (reference sequence). The ends were cut back, 3 bases at V and 0 bases at J, with 9 bases in the middle. There are 13 residues in the CDR3. The CDR3 loop reads CSASTGSSYEQYF. In DNA form, the CDR3 reads TGCAGTGCTAGCACAGGGTCCTCCTACGAGCAGTACTTC.

The chain joins TRBV7-8 to TRBJ1-4, with D hard to call. The CDR3 consists of 12 residues. V lost 3 bases and J lost 3, with 2 bases in between. Per germline, CDR1 SGHVS and CDR2 FQNEAQ. This CDR3 reads CASSLPNEKLFF. CDR3 DNA: TGTGCCAGCAGCTTGCCTAATGAAAAACTGTTTTTT.

The chain carries TRBV10-3 and TRBJ2-7, with 8 bases that match TRBD1. V shed 4 bases, J shed 6 bases, and the junction held 8 bases outside the gene matches. Germline V gives CDR1 ENHRY, CDR2 SYGVKD. The CDR3 runs 14 residues. This CDR3 is CAISGRTGSREQYF. DNA of the CDR3: TGTGCCATCAGTGGGCGGACAGGGAGTCGCGAGCAGTACTTC.

This clonotype was recorded a few times. J is TRBJ2-1 and V is TRBV7-8, with 7 bases identical to TRBD2. The CDR3 is 16 amino acids. The V and J ends lost 2 bases and 2 bases, in that order; junction bases with no gene match: 6. Germline values: CDR1 SGHVS, CDR2 FQNEAQ. The CDR3 protein is CASSLPPAGAYNEQFF. CDR3 sequence (DNA): TGTGCCAGCAGCTTACCCCCGGCGGGGGCCTACAATGAGCAGTTCTTC.